Below, one T cell receptor (beta chain) is given with its context. What it recognizes is unknown. These data are taken from a study of memory CD4+ T cells and cytomegalovirus serostatus. Whole-study context: This sample comes from healthy Belgian adults, 9 CMV seropositive, about 25 seronegative.

The junction had 11 bases not matched to a gene; V was cut back by 3 bases and J by 4 bases. The CDR3 has 17 amino acids. Germline-derived CDR1 and CDR2 are MNHNS and SASEGT. The sort gate was single viable CD3+CD4+CD8-CD45RO+ cells for memory CD4+ T cells. CD4+ T cells were isolated by positive magnetic selection. Method: immunoSEQ multiplex PCR; TCRdb's copy keeps in-frame clones and lacks some. The sample carries 35,000 to 45,000 clones, around 75% recorded once. Study results and limitations: Of 150 to 200 reported CMV TCRbeta sequences, some 70 were found in memory CD4+ repertoires. The CMV-associated TCR signature appears largely within the CD4+ memory repertoire.

This rearrangement joins TRBV6-1 to TRBJ2-3, with 9 nucleotides matching TRBD1. What was sequenced was memory CD4+ T cells from blood. This sequence was found in an adult in good health and CMV-seronegative. The CDR3 coding sequence is TGTGCCAGCAGTGAGTCAAGCCGGGACAGGGTACCAGATACGCAGTATTTT. Translation: CASSESSRDRVPDTQYF.